These 10 T cell receptor beta chains were all obtained from the same sample, sequenced in a study of Ad26.COV2.S vaccination and SARS-CoV-2 variants. Sequencing was performed with immunoSEQ multiplex PCR; in TCRdb, only in-frame clones are kept and a portion is missing. The top ten clones hold about 1.5% of a sample with hundreds of thousands of clones, 89% of them seen once. Treatment specified: some 19 received Ad26.COV2.S at low or high dose, single or two shots; 5 received placebo; per-sample allocation not given. The samples date from day 63 after the first vaccine or placebo injection. The sequenced sample was peripheral blood, obtained in a trial of Ad26.COV2.S vaccine versus placebo. These receptors originate from a person aged 18-60 years who received the Ad26.COV2.S COVID-19 vaccine or a placebo.

V gene TRBV3-1 (or the pseudogene TRBV3-2) combines with J gene TRBJ1-3; 7 bases line up with TRBD1. V lost 6 bases to trimming and J lost 0 bases; unmatched junction nucleotides: 5. Germline values: CDR1 LGHDT, CDR2 YNNKEL (reference sequence). The CDR3 runs to 15 residues. The CDR3 nucleotides read TGTGCCAGCAGTCGAGACAGGGCCTCTGGAAACACCATATATTTT. Translated, it gives CASSRDRASGNTIYF.

J is TRBJ2-7 and V is TRBV18; D ambiguous. V dropped 3 bases and J dropped 3 bases, with 6 bases sitting between them. CDR1 is KGHSH, CDR2 LQKENI, per germline. This CDR3 contains 12 residues. In DNA form, the CDR3 reads TGTGCCAGCTCACCGACCTTCTACGAGCAGTACTTC. Encoded protein: CASSPTFYEQYF.

The rearrangement uses TRBV6-5 and TRBJ2-7; 8 positions agree with TRBD1. Germline V lookup: CDR1 MNHEY, CDR2 SVGAGI. The CDR3 has 14 amino acids. The V segment lost 2 bases and the J segment 6 bases; nucleotides outside the gene matches: 6. The CDR3 DNA follows: TGTGCCAGCAGTTACGCAGGGGGCGCATTCGAGCAGTACTTC. Translated, it gives CASSYAGGAFEQYF.

J is TRBJ2-4 and V is TRBV29-1; D might be TRBD2 (5 bases). The ends were cut back, 4 bases at V and 2 bases at J, with 9 bases in the middle. Germline V gene lookup returns CDR1 SQVTM and CDR2 ANQGSEA. This CDR3 spans 13 amino acids. CDR3 in amino acids: CSVAGSSKNIQYF. CDR3 sequence (DNA): TGCAGCGTTGCGGGGTCCTCCAAAAACATTCAGTACTTC.

V is TRBV16 and J is TRBJ2-7; D not resolved. The germline V gene encodes CDR1 KGHSY and CDR2 FQNENV. The CDR3 has 14 residues. Trimming pared 3 bases from V and 6 bases from J, leaving 15 bases between. The DNA for the CDR3 is TGTGCCAGCAGCCACTCGGTAAGCGAGAGCGAGCAGTACTTC. Its translation is CASSHSVSESEQYF.

CDR3 sequence (DNA): TGTGCCAGCAGCTTAGGGACCAGCACCGGGGAGCTGTTTTTT. Translated: CASSLGTSTGELFF. The V and J genes are TRBV7-3 and TRBJ2-2; D tentatively reads TRBD1 or TRBD2 (5 bases each). This CDR3 is built from 14 residues. Germline V lookup: CDR1 SGHTA, CDR2 FQGTGA. Trimming cost V 2 bases and J 4 bases, with 8 bases left between them.

The rearrangement joins TRBV15 to TRBJ2-3; D is uncertain. The length of the CDR3 is 13 residues. With 0 bases removed from V and 4 bases from J, the gap between germline ends came to 5 bases. Germline lookup yields CDR1 LNHNV and CDR2 YYDKDF (reference sequence). The CDR3 DNA is TGTGCCACCAGCAGAGATCCCGCAGATACGCAGTATTTT. As protein: CATSRDPADTQYF.

This clone was detected once. V and J are TRBV20-1 and TRBJ2-7; D perhaps matches TRBD1 (6 bases). Per germline, CDR1 DFQATT and CDR2 SNEGSKA (reference sequence). The CDR3 covers 14 residues. Deletions cut 3 bases from V and 2 bases from J, with 14 bases between. CDR3 bases: TGCAGTGCTAGTTGGCAGGACAGCACCTACGAGCAGTACTTC. It specifies CSASWQDSTYEQYF.

This clone occurred once. V is TRBV24-1 and J is TRBJ2-2, with 10 positions matching TRBD2. The CDR3 contains 15 residues. V lost 7 bases and J lost 6; bases outside the gene matches: 7. CDR1 and CDR2 (germline): KGHDR, SFDVKD. This chain's CDR3 is CATSLAGEGPGELFF. CDR3 in DNA: TGTGCCACCAGCCTAGCGGGAGAGGGCCCCGGGGAGCTGTTTTTT.

V is TRBV20-1 and J is TRBJ2-5; D remains ambiguous. The CDR3 has 8 residues. Trimming stripped 3 bases from V and 13 bases from J, with 6 bases between. Germline CDR1 and CDR2: DFQATT and SNEGSKA (reference sequence). CDR3 amino acids: CSARQPYF. CDR3 sequence (DNA): TGCAGTGCTAGGCAACCGTACTTC.